This T cell receptor (beta chain) is from a study of T cells in Graves' hyperthyroidism and ophthalmopathy. Study background: It was at initial diagnosis, before any treatment, that peripheral blood was collected.

The CDR3 sequence is 19 residues long. The V and J ends lost 5 bases and 5 bases respectively, with 27 bases between them. Germline lookup yields CDR1 SEHNR and CDR2 FQNEAQ (reference sequence). A NOSPECS grade of at least 4, a Clinical Activity Score of at least 3 and duration under 3 months were recorded in ophthalmopathy patients. Clinical symptoms, serum thyroxine and TRAb, thyroid ultrasound and orbital computed tomography were used for the diagnoses. A roughly 9.3 ml volume of fresh peripheral blood provided the PBMCs. Amplified TCR beta CDR3 regions came from RNA transcripts. HTBI primers were employed in a first-round RT-PCR of the TCR CDR3. TCRdb itself ran the multiplex PCR reads through MiXCR, one entry per CDR3 protein. The table has around 500,000 distinct CDR3 sequences, approximately 23% seen once.

The source of this sequence is a woman in her seventies with Graves' ophthalmopathy. The specimen sequenced was blood. The V call is TRBV7-9, the J call TRBJ2-2, with a weak D call TRBD2 (5 bases). The CDR3 DNA sequence: TGTGCCAGCAGCACGGGGATGTTAGCGAGATCCCAATGGACCGGGGAGCTGTTTTTT. It encodes CASSTGMLARSQWTGELFF.